These 20 T cell receptor beta chains came from one sample sequenced in a study of shared clonotypes between healthy human individuals. Produced via immunoSEQ multiplex PCR; TCRdb's table is partial and in-frame only. The sample lists about 2,500,000 clones, around 90% occurring once. The sequenced sample consisted of naive CD4+ T cells sorted from blood. Sample subset: CD45RA+ positively selected. These receptors were taken from a man younger than 30 in good health.

This chain connects TRBV7-2 to TRBJ2-7, with 9 bases that match TRBD1. CDR1 SGHTA and CDR2 FQGNSA come from the germline V gene. Trimming removed 2 bases from V and 2 bases from J; junction bases left unmatched: 7. The CDR3 runs to 16 residues. CDR3 sequence (DNA): TGTGCCAGCAGCTTATTAGGGACAGGGTGGACCTACGAGCAGTACTTC. This translates into CASSLLGTGWTYEQYF.

This chain uses TRBV6-1 with TRBJ2-3; weak D call: TRBD1 (6 bases). CDR1 and CDR2 (germline): MNHNS, SASEGT. The CDR3 length is 14 residues. Trimming left V 6 bases short and J 2 bases short, with 12 bases between. In DNA, the CDR3 is TGTGCCAGCAGATTACAGGGTTCCACAGATACGCAGTATTTT. Translation gives CASRLQGSTDTQYF.

V and J are TRBV7-2 and TRBJ2-5; D might be TRBD1 (5 bases). The J call may be wrong; the DNA end is better matched by TRBJ2-7. Germline CDR1 and CDR2: SGHTA and FQGNSA. The CDR3 contains 14 residues. This CDR3 is CASSLQGSLYEQYF. For the CDR3, the DNA is TGTGCCAGCAGCTTACAGGGATCGCTTTACGAGCAGTACTTC.

This clone was recorded only once. V and J are TRBV4-3 and TRBJ2-1; 7 bases map to TRBD2. CDR1 and CDR2 (germline): LGHNA, YSLEER. V lost 3 bases and J lost 3; bases outside the gene matches: 2. The CDR3 consists of 14 residues. CDR3 in amino acids: CASSHGLVYNEQFF. CDR3 bases: TGCGCCAGCAGCCACGGACTAGTCTACAATGAGCAGTTCTTC.

This chain links TRBV5-1 with TRBJ2-5; TRBD1 or TRBD2 may be the D gene (5 bases each). Germline-derived CDR1 and CDR2 are SGHRS and YFSETQ. The V end lost 6 bases, the J end lost 5 bases, and 17 bases lay between the germline ends. This CDR3 has 14 amino acids. The CDR3 here is CASKGDPHAETQYF. CDR3 bases: TGCGCCAGCAAAGGGGACCCCCATGCCGAGACCCAGTACTTC.

This sequence joins TRBV30 and TRBJ1-1; 10 bases are a match to TRBD1. V dropped 5 bases and J dropped 11; count of bases not matched to a gene: 17. CDR3 length: 15 amino acids. CDR1 is GTSNPN and CDR2 is SVGIG in the germline V gene (reference sequence). CDR3 sequence: CAWCGQGVRVVQAFF. CDR3 DNA: TGTGCCTGGTGCGGACAGGGGGTGCGCGTTGTCCAGGCTTTCTTT.

The chain links TRBV5-5 to TRBJ1-4, with a tentative D call TRBD1 (6 bases). CDR3 length: 15 amino acids. Per germline, CDR1 SGHKS and CDR2 YYEKEE (reference sequence). V gave up 4 bases and J gave up 3 bases, with 13 bases separating them. The DNA for the CDR3 is TGTGCCAGCAGCCGGGAGGGGGGAGCTAATGAAAAACTGTTTTTT. Its translation is CASSREGGANEKLFF.

V gene TRBV7-2 combines with J gene TRBJ2-7, with D unresolved. V shed 4 bases and J shed 6 bases, with 16 bases lying between them. The CDR3 spans 14 residues. CDR1 is SGHTA, CDR2 FQGNSA, per germline. The CDR3 sequence is CASSSRAPSSEQYF. DNA for the CDR3: TGTGCCAGCAGCTCCCGGGCTCCAAGTAGCGAGCAGTACTTC.

This chain joins TRBV6-5 and TRBJ2-7; no reliable D call. This CDR3 contains 11 residues. V was pared by 5 bases and J by 7 bases, with 9 bases between. Germline assignment: CDR1 MNHEY and CDR2 SVGAGI. The CDR3 DNA reads as TGTGCCAGCAGTAGCCGGACGGAGCAGTACTTC. Encoded protein: CASSSRTEQYF.

The genes are TRBV7-2 and TRBJ2-7; D perhaps matches TRBD1 (6 bases). Trimming left V 8 bases short and J 6 bases short, with 20 bases between. The CDR3 covers 14 residues. Germline CDR1 is SGHTA and CDR2 is FQGNSA. For the CDR3, the DNA is TGTGCCAGCTCTTACGGGACATATGTTTCCGAGCAGTACTTC. Protein: CASSYGTYVSEQYF.

This rearrangement joins TRBV5-1 to TRBJ2-7; 9 bases map to TRBD2. The CDR3 runs to 17 residues. With 2 bases clipped from V and 2 bases from J, the junction kept 11 bases outside the gene matches. Per the germline V gene, CDR1 is SGHRS and CDR2 is YFSETQ. Here the CDR3 DNA reads TGCGCCAGCAGCTTCGGGCTAGCGGGGCCTAGTACCTACGAGCAGTACTTC. Translated, it gives CASSFGLAGPSTYEQYF.

For this clone: The identical CDR3 is also encoded by other nucleotide sequences in the sample. The chain links TRBV11-2 to TRBJ1-3; D is unclear. Germline CDR1 is SGHAT and CDR2 is FQNNGV. The germline V and J ends were trimmed by 5 bases and 1 base, with 6 bases remaining between them. CDR3 size: 13 residues. The CDR3 coding sequence is TGTGCCAGCAGCCCTTCGTCTGGAAACACCATATATTTT. Translation gives CASSPSSGNTIYF. Supplemented by reference TRBV11-2 and TRBJ1-3, the full variable domain reads EAGVAQSPRYKIIEKRQSVAFWCNPISGHATLYWYQQILGQGPKLLIQFQNNGVVDDSQLPKDRFSAERLKGVDSTLKIQPAKLEDSAVYLCASSPSSGNTIYFGEGSWLTVV.

This clone was seen a handful of times. The chain combines TRBV7-9 with TRBJ1-6; 11 positions match TRBD1. Per germline, CDR1 SEHNR and CDR2 FQNEAQ (reference sequence). Losses at the gene ends were 3 bases for V and 11 bases for J; bases not matched to a gene: 6. This CDR3 has 15 amino acids. This CDR3 reads CASSLGGTGGAPLHF. The CDR3 DNA is TGTGCCAGCAGCTTGGGAGGGACAGGGGGTGCACCCCTCCACTTT.

This sequence joins TRBV9 and TRBJ1-6, with a possible D match to TRBD1 (5 bases). V lost 3 bases to trimming and J lost 0 bases, with 13 bases between them. The CDR3 spans 17 residues. The V gene's germline CDR1 is SGDLS and CDR2 YYNGEE. As DNA, the CDR3 is TGTGCCAGCAGCGCCGATGAGGGGTCCTCCTATAATTCACCCCTCCACTTT. Translation gives CASSADEGSSYNSPLHF.

The chain uses TRBV30 and TRBJ1-3; no clear D. Trimming took 0 bases from V and 3 from J, leaving 12 bases between them. Germline V gene sequence: CDR1 GTSNPN, CDR2 SVGIG (reference sequence). This CDR3 has 15 residues. CDR3 residues: CAWSVSGRYGNTIYF. Written as DNA, the CDR3 is TGTGCCTGGAGTGTATCTGGGAGGTATGGAAACACCATATATTTT.

This chain joins TRBV18 and TRBJ2-1; the match to TRBD1 covers 10 bases. The CDR3 contains 15 residues. Per germline, CDR1 KGHSH and CDR2 LQKENI. Trimming removed 4 bases from V and 8 bases from J; junction bases left unmatched: 8. CDR3 in DNA: TGTGCCAGCTCACAGGGACAGGGGCGATGGGATGAGCAGTTCTTC. Amino acids: CASSQGQGRWDEQFF.

The chain couples TRBV2 to TRBJ1-1; 7 bases match TRBD1. Per the germline V gene, CDR1 is SNHLY and CDR2 is FYNNEI. The junction had 19 bases not matched to a gene; V was cut back by 6 bases and J by 3 bases. This CDR3 has 18 residues. The CDR3 coding sequence is TGTGCCAGCAGGGGCCTGACAGGGACTCTGGCCCCTTACACTGAAGCTTTCTTT. Translated, it gives CASRGLTGTLAPYTEAFF.

This chain uses TRBV6-6 with TRBJ1-6; tentative D call: TRBD1 (5 bases). Germline CDR1 reads MNHNY; CDR2 reads SVGAGI (reference sequence). The length of the CDR3 is 14 residues. Trimming shortened V by 8 bases and J by 1 base, and 9 bases separated the two germline ends. The CDR3 loop is CASLQGSYNSPLHF. The CDR3 nucleotides read TGTGCCAGCCTCCAGGGATCCTATAATTCACCCCTCCACTTT.

About this clone itself: A read error may produce the germline difference seen at one junction end. The rearrangement uses TRBV7-7 and TRBJ2-5; tentatively, D is TRBD2 (5 bases). Germline CDR1 reads SSHAT; CDR2 reads FNYEAQ (reference sequence). The CDR3 loop spans 13 amino acids. The DNA of the CDR3 is TGTGCTAGCAGCTTAGATGGGAGAGAGACCCAGTACTTC. Amino acids: CASSLDGRETQYF.

This chain connects TRBV30 to TRBJ1-5; TRBD1 aligns across 10 bases. Germline V lookup: CDR1 GTSNPN, CDR2 SVGIG (reference sequence). The V and J ends lost 1 base and 6 bases, in that order; junction bases with no gene match: 12. The CDR3 runs 17 residues. As DNA, the CDR3 is TGTGCCTGGAGTGCCGACGCCGGGACAGGGGATGGTCAGCCCCAGCATTTT. Translation gives CAWSADAGTGDGQPQHF.